This T cell receptor (beta chain) originates from a study of cytomegalovirus exposure and HLA in healthy donors. The PCR was carried out with 60 Vbeta primers and 13 Jbeta primers. The repertoire was sequenced with immunoSEQ multiplex PCR; TCRdb's copy has only in-frame clones and lacks some. The table lists roughly 170,000 clones, almost 80% of them singletons, with about 1.3% in the top ten. The CDR3 contains 15 residues. Germline V gene data show CDR1 as SNHLY and CDR2 as FYNNEI. V dropped 3 bases and J dropped 3 bases, with 11 bases sitting between them. V gene TRBV2 combines with J gene TRBJ1-4; D possibly corresponds to TRBD1 (6 bases). Sequencing was carried out using PBMCs. This TCR was recovered from a young man in good health and CMV-seronegative. The CDR3 DNA is TGTGCCAGCAGTGAGAATTGGGGGCCTAATGAAAAACTGTTTTTT. This sequence encodes CASSENWGPNEKLFF.